This is a list of T cell receptor beta chains from one sample in a study of shared clonotypes between healthy human individuals. TCRdb's table, derived via immunoSEQ multiplex PCR, lists solely in-frame clones and lacks some. The sample has over a million clones, more than 95% seen once. The specimen was naive CD4+ T cells sorted from blood. The receptors here all came from a man in his thirties or forties in good health. The CDR3 runs from the conserved cysteine through the conserved F or W. The order of the fields is J gene, D gene, clone size, V gene, CDR3 DNA, CDR3 protein. D genes are given only for firm matches. The listing skips clone size in some rows; elsewhere it reads once, few, many or a size class.

J: TRBJ2-2; D: -; size: -; V: TRBV9; DNA: TGTGCCAGCAGCGGCGGGACTCTCACCGGGGAGCTGTTTTTT; CDR3: CASSGGTLTGELFF
J: TRBJ1-4; D: -; size: -; V: TRBV5-8; DNA: TGTGCCAGCAGCTCAGGTGGGACTAATTGGGAAAAACTGTTTTTT; CDR3: CASSSGGTNWEKLFF
J: TRBJ2-1; D: TRBD2; size: -; V: TRBV27; DNA: TGTGCCAGCACCGATTCCCGGACTAGCGGGTCCCACGGTGAGCAGTTCTTC; CDR3: CASTDSRTSGSHGEQFF
J: TRBJ2-1; D: TRBD2; size: -; V: TRBV27; DNA: TGTGCCAGCAGTTTGACTAGCGGGAGTGGTTCCTACAATGAGCAGTTCTTC; CDR3: CASSLTSGSGSYNEQFF
J: TRBJ2-3; D: -; size: -; V: TRBV9; DNA: TGTGCCAGCAGTCCTCCAACACCAACAGATACGCAGTATTTT; CDR3: CASSPPTPTDTQYF
J: TRBJ1-5; D: -; size: -; V: TRBV9; DNA: TGTGCCAGCAACAGAGGGCAACCAAATCAGCCCCAGCATTTT; CDR3: CASNRGQPNQPQHF
J: TRBJ2-2; D: TRBD1; size: -; V: TRBV19; DNA: TGTGCCAGTAGTGGGGGACAGGATCTGAACACCGGGGAGCTGTTTTTT; CDR3: CASSGGQDLNTGELFF
J: TRBJ1-3; D: TRBD1; size: -; V: TRBV27; DNA: TGTGCCAGCAGTAAGGGACAGGGCGGAAACACCATATATTTT; CDR3: CASSKGQGGNTIYF
J: TRBJ2-1; D: TRBD1; size: -; V: TRBV7-7; DNA: TGTGCTAGCAGCTCCCCCGGACAGGGCTACAATGAGCAGTTCTTC; CDR3: CASSSPGQGYNEQFF
J: TRBJ1-5; D: -; size: -; V: TRBV5-4; DNA: TGTGCCAGCAGCTTGGCGGCAGGACCTAATCAGCCCCAGCATTTT; CDR3: CASSLAAGPNQPQHF
J: TRBJ2-2; D: -; size: -; V: TRBV5-1; DNA: TGCGCCAGCCGAAGTTACCAGAACACCGGGGAGCTGTTTTTT; CDR3: CASRSYQNTGELFF
J: TRBJ2-1; D: TRBD1; size: -; V: TRBV6-6; DNA: TGTGCCAGCAGTTACTCGCAGCGGACAGGGGGCTTGTTCTTC; CDR3: CASSYSQRTGGLFF
J: TRBJ2-2; D: -; size: once; V: TRBV7-2; DNA: TGTGCCAGCAGCTTATACGGGTACGGGGGAATAACCTCCGGGGAGCTGTTTTTT; CDR3: CASSLYGYGGITSGELFF
J: TRBJ2-1; D: -; size: -; V: TRBV7-2; DNA: TGTGCCAGCAGCTTGGCTAGCATTATCGGAAATTACAATGAGCAGTTCTTC; CDR3: CASSLASIIGNYNEQFF
J: TRBJ2-1; D: -; size: -; V: TRBV25-1; DNA: TGTGCCAGCAGTGAATTTGGCTCCCCAAGACAGATGGATGAGCAGTTCTTC; CDR3: CASSEFGSPRQMDEQFF
J: TRBJ2-5; D: TRBD1; size: -; V: TRBV6-1; DNA: TGTGCCAGCGGCCAGAGTATGGGACAGCAAGAGACCCAGTACTTC; CDR3: CASGQSMGQQETQYF
J: TRBJ2-3; D: TRBD1; size: -; V: TRBV7-2; DNA: TGTGCCAGCAGCTTCCGCGTGGGCAGGGGGCAGGGTACGCAGTATTTT; CDR3: CASSFRVGRGQGTQYF
J: TRBJ2-7; D: TRBD1; size: -; V: TRBV2; DNA: TGTGCCAGAGAACTGTCGGGACAGGGGGTCTACGAGCAGTACTTC; CDR3: CARELSGQGVYEQYF
J: TRBJ2-1; D: -; size: -; V: TRBV9; DNA: TGTGCCAGCAGCCCGGGACTTAGCGGTGAGCAGTTCTTC; CDR3: CASSPGLSGEQFF
J: TRBJ2-4; D: -; size: -; V: TRBV7-9; DNA: TGTGCCAGCAGCCCCCGTGTGGGAGCCCAGTACTTC; CDR3: CASSPRVGAQYF
J: TRBJ2-7; D: TRBD1; size: -; V: TRBV18; DNA: TGTGCCACCCACGCGACAGGGGGCGCGGACGAGCAGTACTTC; CDR3: CATHATGGADEQYF
J: TRBJ2-7; D: -; size: -; V: TRBV28; DNA: TGTGCCAGCAGTTTCCCCTTAGGCTCGTCCGAGCAGTACTTC; CDR3: CASSFPLGSSEQYF
J: TRBJ2-7; D: -; size: -; V: TRBV4-1; DNA: TGCGCCAGCAGGCAGAGACTAAACACTGAGCAGTACTTC; CDR3: CASRQRLNTEQYF
J: TRBJ2-7; D: -; size: -; V: TRBV5-1; DNA: TGCGCCAGCAGCTTGGGACGGGGAGGCGAGCAGTACTTC; CDR3: CASSLGRGGEQYF
J: TRBJ2-2; D: -; size: -; V: TRBV28; DNA: TGTGCCAGCAGTTTTACGGGACCCGGGGAGCTGTTTTTT; CDR3: CASSFTGPGELFF
J: TRBJ2-3; D: TRBD2; size: -; V: TRBV7-8; DNA: TGTGCCAGCAGCTTAAGCGGACTAGCGATGGGCACAGATACGCAGTATTTT; CDR3: CASSLSGLAMGTDTQYF
J: TRBJ2-1; D: -; size: -; V: TRBV2; DNA: TGTGCCAGCAACCTCCCGGGTGGTGAGCAGTTCTTC; CDR3: CASNLPGGEQFF
J: TRBJ1-5; D: -; size: -; V: TRBV5-5; DNA: TGTGCCAGCAGCTTTGGCGGAATAGGCAATCAGCCCCAGCATTTT; CDR3: CASSFGGIGNQPQHF
J: TRBJ2-2; D: -; size: once; V: TRBV7-6; DNA: TGTGCCAGCAGCTTTTCAGGGTCGGGGGAGCTGTTTTTT; CDR3: CASSFSGSGELFF
J: TRBJ2-1; D: -; size: once; V: TRBV2; DNA: TGTGCCAGCAGGACCCAGGGCTTTGAGCAGTTCTTC; CDR3: CASRTQGFEQFF
J: TRBJ2-5; D: -; size: -; V: TRBV5-1; DNA: TGCGCCAGCAGCTTGGCTTCGAAGGCCGAGACCCAGTACTTC; CDR3: CASSLASKAETQYF
J: TRBJ2-4; D: TRBD1; size: -; V: TRBV19; DNA: TGTGCCAGTAGTCTTGGGGGACAGATAGCCAAAAACATTCAGTACTTC; CDR3: CASSLGGQIAKNIQYF
J: TRBJ2-1; D: TRBD1; size: -; V: TRBV28; DNA: TGTGCCACCGCACCGCCGGGACAGGCATACAATGAGCAGTTCTTC; CDR3: CATAPPGQAYNEQFF
J: TRBJ2-6; D: TRBD1; size: -; V: TRBV5-6; DNA: TGTGCCAGCAGCAAATACGGGACAGGGGGTAATGGGGCCAACGTCCTGACTTTC; CDR3: CASSKYGTGGNGANVLTF
J: TRBJ2-1; D: TRBD2; size: -; V: TRBV9; DNA: TGTGCCAGCAGCGTAACGAGCGGGAGGCACAATGAGCAGTTCTTC; CDR3: CASSVTSGRHNEQFF
J: TRBJ2-3; D: -; size: -; V: TRBV13; DNA: TGTGCCAGCAGCTTAAGGAATACGCAGTATTTT; CDR3: CASSLRNTQYF
J: TRBJ2-6; D: TRBD2; size: -; V: TRBV7-2; DNA: TGTGCCAGCACCCCCCTCGACGGGCGGGGGAGATCTGGGGCCAACGTCCTGACTTTC; CDR3: CASTPLDGRGRSGANVLTF
J: TRBJ2-1; D: TRBD1; size: -; V: TRBV7-9; DNA: TGTGCCAGCAGCTTAACGACAGGGTGGGGCGCCTACAATGAGCAGTTCTTC; CDR3: CASSLTTGWGAYNEQFF
J: TRBJ2-4; D: TRBD2; size: -; V: TRBV5-4; DNA: TGTGCCAGCAGCTCAGGACTAGCCGGTGCCAAAAACATTCAGTACTTC; CDR3: CASSSGLAGAKNIQYF
J: TRBJ2-1; D: -; size: -; V: TRBV2; DNA: TGTGCCAGCAACCTAGGTTTAGCAGCCTACAATGAGCAGTTCTTC; CDR3: CASNLGLAAYNEQFF
J: TRBJ2-7; D: TRBD2; size: -; V: TRBV9; DNA: TGTGCCAGCAGCGAGGGGACTAGCGGGAGTTTCTACGAGCAGTACTTC; CDR3: CASSEGTSGSFYEQYF
J: TRBJ2-5; D: -; size: -; V: TRBV4-3; DNA: TGCGCCAGCAGCCAATCCGGAGGGAATCAACAGTACTTC; CDR3: CASSQSGGNQQYF
J: TRBJ2-1; D: -; size: -; V: TRBV5-1; DNA: TGCGCCAGCAATACCATGGGGACACCTACCTACAATGAGCAGTTCTTC; CDR3: CASNTMGTPTYNEQFF
J: TRBJ2-7; D: -; size: -; V: TRBV5-3; DNA: TGTGCCAGAAGCACCCAGCCTAGCTTATACGAGCAGTACTTC; CDR3: CARSTQPSLYEQYF
J: TRBJ1-1; D: -; size: -; V: TRBV10-3; DNA: TGTGCCATCAGGCAGGGCGGCCTTGAAGCTTTCTTT; CDR3: CAIRQGGLEAFF
J: TRBJ1-1; D: -; size: -; V: TRBV7-2; DNA: TGTGCCAGCAGCTTGCGGCGGAACACTGAAGCTTTCTTT; CDR3: CASSLRRNTEAFF
J: TRBJ2-5; D: -; size: -; V: TRBV5-1; DNA: TGCGCCAGCAGCTTGGGGATCGGGTGGGGGGAGACCCAGTACTTC; CDR3: CASSLGIGWGETQYF
J: TRBJ2-2; D: TRBD2; size: -; V: TRBV11-2; DNA: TGTGCCAGCAGCTTGGGGACTAGCGGGATTGCCGGGGAGCTGTTTTTT; CDR3: CASSLGTSGIAGELFF
J: TRBJ1-1; D: -; size: -; V: TRBV5-1; DNA: TGCGCCAGCAGCTTGGTACCCTCGGCTGAAGCTTTCTTT; CDR3: CASSLVPSAEAFF